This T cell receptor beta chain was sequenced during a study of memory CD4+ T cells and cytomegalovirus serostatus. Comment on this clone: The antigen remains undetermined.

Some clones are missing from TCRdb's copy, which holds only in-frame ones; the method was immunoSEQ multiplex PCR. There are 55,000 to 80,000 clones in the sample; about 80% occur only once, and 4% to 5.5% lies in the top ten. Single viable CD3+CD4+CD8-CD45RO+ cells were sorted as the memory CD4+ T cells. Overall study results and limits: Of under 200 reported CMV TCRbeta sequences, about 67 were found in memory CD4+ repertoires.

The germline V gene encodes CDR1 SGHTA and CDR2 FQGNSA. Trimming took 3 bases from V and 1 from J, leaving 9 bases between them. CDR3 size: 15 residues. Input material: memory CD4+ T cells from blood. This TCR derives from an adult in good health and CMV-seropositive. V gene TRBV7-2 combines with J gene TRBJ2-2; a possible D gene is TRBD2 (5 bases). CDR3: CASSFGLLNTGELFF. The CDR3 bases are TGTGCCAGCAGCTTTGGACTGTTGAACACCGGGGAGCTGTTTTTT.